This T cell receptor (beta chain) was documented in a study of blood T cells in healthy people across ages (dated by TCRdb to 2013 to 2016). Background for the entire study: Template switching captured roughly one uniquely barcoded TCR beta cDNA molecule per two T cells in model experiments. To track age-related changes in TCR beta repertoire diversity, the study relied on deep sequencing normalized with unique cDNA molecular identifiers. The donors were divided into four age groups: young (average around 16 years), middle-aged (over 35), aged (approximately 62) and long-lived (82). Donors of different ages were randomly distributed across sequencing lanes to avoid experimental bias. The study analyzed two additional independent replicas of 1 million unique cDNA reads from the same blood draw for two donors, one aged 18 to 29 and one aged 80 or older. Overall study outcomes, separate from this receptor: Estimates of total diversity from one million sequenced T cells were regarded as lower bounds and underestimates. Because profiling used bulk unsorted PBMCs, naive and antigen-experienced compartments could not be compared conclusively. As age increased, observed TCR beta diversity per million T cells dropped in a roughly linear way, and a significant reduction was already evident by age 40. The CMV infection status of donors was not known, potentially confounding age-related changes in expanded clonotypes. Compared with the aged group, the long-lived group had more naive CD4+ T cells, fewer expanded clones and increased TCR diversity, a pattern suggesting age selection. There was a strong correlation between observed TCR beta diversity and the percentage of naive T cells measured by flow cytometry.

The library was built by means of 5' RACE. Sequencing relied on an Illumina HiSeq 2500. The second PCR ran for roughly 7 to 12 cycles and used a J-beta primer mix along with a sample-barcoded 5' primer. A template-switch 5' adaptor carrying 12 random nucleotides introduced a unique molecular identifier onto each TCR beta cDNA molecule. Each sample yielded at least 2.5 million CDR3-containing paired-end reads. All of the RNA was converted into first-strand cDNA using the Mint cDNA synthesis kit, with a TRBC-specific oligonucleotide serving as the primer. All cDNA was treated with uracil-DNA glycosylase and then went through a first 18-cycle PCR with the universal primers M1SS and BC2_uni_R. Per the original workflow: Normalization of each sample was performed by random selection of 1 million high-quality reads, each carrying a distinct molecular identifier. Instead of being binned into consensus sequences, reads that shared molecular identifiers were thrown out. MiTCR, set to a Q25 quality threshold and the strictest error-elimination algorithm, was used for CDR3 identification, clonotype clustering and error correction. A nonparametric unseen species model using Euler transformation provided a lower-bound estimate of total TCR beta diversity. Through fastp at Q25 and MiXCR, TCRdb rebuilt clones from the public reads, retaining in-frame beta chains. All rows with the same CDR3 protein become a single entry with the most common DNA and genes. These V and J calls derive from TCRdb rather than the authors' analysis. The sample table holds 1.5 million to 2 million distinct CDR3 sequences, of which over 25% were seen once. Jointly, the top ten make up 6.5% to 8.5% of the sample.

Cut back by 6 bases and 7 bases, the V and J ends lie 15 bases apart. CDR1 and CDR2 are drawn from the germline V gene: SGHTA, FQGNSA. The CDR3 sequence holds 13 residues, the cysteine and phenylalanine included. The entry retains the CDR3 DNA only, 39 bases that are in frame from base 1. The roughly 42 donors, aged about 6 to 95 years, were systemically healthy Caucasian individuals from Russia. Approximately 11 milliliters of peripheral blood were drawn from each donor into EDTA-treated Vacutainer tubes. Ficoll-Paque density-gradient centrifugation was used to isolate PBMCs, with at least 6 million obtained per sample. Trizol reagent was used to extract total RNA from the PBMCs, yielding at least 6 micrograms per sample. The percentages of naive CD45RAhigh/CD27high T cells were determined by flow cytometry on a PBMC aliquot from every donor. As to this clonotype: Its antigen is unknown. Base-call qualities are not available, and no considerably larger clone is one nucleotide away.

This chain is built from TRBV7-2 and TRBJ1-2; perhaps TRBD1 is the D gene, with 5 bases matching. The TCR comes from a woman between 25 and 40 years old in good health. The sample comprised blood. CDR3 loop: CASSLTGLPGYTF. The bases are TGTGCCAGCAGTCTCACGGGGCTCCCTGGCTACACCTTC.